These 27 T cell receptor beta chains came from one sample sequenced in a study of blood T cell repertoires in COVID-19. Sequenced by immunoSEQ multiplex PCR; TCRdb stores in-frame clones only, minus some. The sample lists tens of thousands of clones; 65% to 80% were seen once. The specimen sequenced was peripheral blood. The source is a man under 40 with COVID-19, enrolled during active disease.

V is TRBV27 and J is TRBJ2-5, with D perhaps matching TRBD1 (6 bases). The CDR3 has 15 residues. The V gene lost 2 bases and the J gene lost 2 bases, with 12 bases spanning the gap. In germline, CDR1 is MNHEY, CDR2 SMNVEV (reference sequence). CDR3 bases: TGTGCCAGCAGTTTAAATGGGGGCACACAAGAGACCCAGTACTTC. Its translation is CASSLNGGTQETQYF.

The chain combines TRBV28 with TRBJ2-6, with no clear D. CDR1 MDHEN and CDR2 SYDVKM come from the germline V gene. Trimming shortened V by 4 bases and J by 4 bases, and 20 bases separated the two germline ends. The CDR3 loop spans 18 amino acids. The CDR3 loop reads CASSSVRVLSVGANVLTF. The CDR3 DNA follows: TGTGCCAGCAGTTCAGTACGGGTCTTGTCTGTCGGGGCCAACGTCCTGACTTTC.

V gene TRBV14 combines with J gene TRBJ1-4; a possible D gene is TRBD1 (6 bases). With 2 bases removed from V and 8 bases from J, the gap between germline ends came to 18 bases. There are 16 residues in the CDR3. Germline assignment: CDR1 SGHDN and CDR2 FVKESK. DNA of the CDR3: TGTGCCAGCAGCCAAAGGGACACGGTGGCCCAAGAAAAACTGTTTTTT. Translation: CASSQRDTVAQEKLFF. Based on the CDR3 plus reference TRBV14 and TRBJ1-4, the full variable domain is EAGVTQFPSHSVIEKGQTVTLRCDPISGHDNLYWYRRVMGKEIKFLLHFVKESKQDESGMPNNRFLAERTGGTYSTLKVQPAELEDSGVYFCASSQRDTVAQEKLFFGSGTQLSVL.

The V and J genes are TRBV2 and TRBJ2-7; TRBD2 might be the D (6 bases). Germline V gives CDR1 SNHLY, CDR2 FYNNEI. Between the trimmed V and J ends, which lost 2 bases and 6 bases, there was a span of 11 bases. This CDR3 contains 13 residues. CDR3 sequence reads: CASSEQGGVEQYF. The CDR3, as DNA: TGTGCCAGCAGTGAACAGGGCGGGGTCGAGCAGTACTTC. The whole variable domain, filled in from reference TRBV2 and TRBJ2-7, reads EPEVTQTPSHQVTQMGQEVILRCVPISNHLYFYWYRQILGQKVEFLVSFYNNEISEKSEIFDDQFSVERPDGSNFTLKIRSTKLEDSAMYFCASSEQGGVEQYFGPGTRLTVT.

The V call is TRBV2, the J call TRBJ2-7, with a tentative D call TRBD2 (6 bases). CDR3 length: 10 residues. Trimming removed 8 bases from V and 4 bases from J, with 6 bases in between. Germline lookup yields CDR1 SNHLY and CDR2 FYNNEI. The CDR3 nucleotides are TGTGCCAGCGGGGGGTACGAGCAGTACTTC. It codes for CASGGYEQYF.

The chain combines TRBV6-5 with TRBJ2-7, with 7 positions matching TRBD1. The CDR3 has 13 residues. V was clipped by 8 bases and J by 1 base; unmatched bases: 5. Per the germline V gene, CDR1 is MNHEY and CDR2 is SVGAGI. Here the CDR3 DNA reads TGTGCCAGCCTCCGGGACAGTTCCTACGAGCAGTACTTC. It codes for CASLRDSSYEQYF.

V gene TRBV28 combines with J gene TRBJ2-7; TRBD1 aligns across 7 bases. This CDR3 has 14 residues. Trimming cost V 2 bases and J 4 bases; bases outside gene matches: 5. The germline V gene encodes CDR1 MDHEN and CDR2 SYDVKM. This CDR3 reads CASSLAGTAYEQYF. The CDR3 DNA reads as TGTGCCAGCAGTTTAGCCGGGACAGCGTACGAGCAGTACTTC.

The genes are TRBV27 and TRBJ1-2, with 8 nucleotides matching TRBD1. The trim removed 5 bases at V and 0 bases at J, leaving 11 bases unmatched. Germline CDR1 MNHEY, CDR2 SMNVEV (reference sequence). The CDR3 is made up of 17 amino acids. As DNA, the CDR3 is TGTGCCAGCAGTCCCCGGACAGGGCAGGGACCTAACTATGGCTACACCTTC. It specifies CASSPRTGQGPNYGYTF.

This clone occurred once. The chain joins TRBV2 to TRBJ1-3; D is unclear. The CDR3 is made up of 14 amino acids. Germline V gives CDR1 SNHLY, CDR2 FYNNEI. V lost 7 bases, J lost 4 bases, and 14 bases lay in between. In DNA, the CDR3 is TGTGCCAGCAAAGGGAGGCTCTCCGGAAACACCATATATTTT. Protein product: CASKGRLSGNTIYF. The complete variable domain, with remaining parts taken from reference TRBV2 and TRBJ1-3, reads EPEVTQTPSHQVTQMGQEVILRCVPISNHLYFYWYRQILGQKVEFLVSFYNNEISEKSEIFDDQFSVERPDGSNFTLKIRSTKLEDSAMYFCASKGRLSGNTIYFGEGSWLTVV.

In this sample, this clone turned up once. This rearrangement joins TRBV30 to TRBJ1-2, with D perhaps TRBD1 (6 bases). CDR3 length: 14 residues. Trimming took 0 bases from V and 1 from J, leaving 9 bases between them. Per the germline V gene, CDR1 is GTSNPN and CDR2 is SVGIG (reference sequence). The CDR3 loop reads CAWSVRGYNYGYTF. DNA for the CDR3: TGTGCCTGGAGTGTCAGGGGATATAACTATGGCTACACCTTC.

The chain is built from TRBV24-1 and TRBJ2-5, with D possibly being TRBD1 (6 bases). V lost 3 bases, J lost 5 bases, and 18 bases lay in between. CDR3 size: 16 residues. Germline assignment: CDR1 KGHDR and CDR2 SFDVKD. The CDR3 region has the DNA TGTGCCACCAGTGATGTCCCCACAGGGTGGGGGGAGACCCAGTACTTC. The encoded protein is CATSDVPTGWGETQYF.

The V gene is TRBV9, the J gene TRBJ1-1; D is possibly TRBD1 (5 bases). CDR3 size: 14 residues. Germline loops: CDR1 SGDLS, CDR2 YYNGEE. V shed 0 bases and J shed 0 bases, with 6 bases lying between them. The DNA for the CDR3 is TGTGCCAGCAGCGTAGGGACATTGAACACTGAAGCTTTCTTT. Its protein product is CASSVGTLNTEAFF. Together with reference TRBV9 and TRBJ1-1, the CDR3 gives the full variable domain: DSGVTQTPKHLITATGQRVTLRCSPRSGDLSVYWYQQSLDQGLQFLIQYYNGEERAKGNILERFSAQQFPDLHSELNLSSLELGDSALYFCASSVGTLNTEAFFGQGTRLTVV.

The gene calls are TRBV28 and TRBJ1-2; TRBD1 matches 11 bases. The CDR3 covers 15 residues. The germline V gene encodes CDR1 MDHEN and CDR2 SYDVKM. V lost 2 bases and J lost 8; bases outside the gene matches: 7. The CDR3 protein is CASSLGGQGATGYTF. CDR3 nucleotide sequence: TGTGCCAGCAGTTTAGGAGGACAGGGGGCGACGGGCTACACCTTC.

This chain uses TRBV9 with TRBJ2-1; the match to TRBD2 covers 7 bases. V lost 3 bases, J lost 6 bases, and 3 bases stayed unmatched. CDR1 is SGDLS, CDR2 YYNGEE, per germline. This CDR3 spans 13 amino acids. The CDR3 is CASSASSGNEQFF. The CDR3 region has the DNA TGTGCCAGCAGCGCTTCTAGCGGCAATGAGCAGTTCTTC.

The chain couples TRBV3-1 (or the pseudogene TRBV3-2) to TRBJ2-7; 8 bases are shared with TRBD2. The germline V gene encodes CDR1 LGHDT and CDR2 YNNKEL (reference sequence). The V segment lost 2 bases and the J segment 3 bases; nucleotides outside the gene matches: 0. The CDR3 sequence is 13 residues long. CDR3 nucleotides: TGTGCCAGCAGCCAACTAGCGGGCTACGAGCAGTACTTC. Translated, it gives CASSQLAGYEQYF.

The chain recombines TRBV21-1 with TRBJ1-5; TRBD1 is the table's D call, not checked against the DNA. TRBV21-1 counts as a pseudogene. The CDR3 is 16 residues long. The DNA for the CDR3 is TGTGCCAGTCGGTGGACAGGGGACTATAGCAATCAGCCCCAGCATTTT. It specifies CASRWTGDYSNQPQHF.

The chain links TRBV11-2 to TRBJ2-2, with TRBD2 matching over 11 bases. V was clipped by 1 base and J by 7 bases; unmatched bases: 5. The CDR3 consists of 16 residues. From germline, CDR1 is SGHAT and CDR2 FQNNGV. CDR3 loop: CASSLGLAGGGGELFF. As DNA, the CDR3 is TGTGCCAGCAGCTTAGGGCTAGCGGGAGGAGGCGGGGAGCTGTTTTTT.

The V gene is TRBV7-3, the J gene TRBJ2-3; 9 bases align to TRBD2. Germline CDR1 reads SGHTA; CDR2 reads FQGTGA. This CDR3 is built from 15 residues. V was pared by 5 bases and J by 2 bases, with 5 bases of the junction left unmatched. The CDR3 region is CASSAGLANTDTQYF. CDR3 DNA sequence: TGTGCCAGCAGCGCGGGACTAGCCAACACAGATACGCAGTATTTT.

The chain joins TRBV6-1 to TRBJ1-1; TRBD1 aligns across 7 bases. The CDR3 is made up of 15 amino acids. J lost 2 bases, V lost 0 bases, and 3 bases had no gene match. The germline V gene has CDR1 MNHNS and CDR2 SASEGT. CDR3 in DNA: TGTGCCAGCAGTGAAGCGGGACAGTCTAACACTGAAGCTTTCTTT. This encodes CASSEAGQSNTEAFF.

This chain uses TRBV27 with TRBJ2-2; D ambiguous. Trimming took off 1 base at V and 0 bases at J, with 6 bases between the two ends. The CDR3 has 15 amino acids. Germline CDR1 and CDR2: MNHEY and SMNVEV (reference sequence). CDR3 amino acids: CASSLFPANTGELFF. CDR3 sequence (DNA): TGTGCCAGCAGTTTATTTCCCGCGAACACCGGGGAGCTGTTTTTT.

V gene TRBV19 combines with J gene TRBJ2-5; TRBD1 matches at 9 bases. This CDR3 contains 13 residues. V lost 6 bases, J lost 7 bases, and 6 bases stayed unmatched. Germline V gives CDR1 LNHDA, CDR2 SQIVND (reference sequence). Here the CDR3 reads CASRGQQGATQYF. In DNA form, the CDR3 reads TGTGCCAGTAGAGGTCAACAGGGGGCGACCCAGTACTTC.

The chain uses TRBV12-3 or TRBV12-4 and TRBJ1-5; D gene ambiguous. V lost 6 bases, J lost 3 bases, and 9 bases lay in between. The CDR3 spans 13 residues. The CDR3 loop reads CASSPALNQPQHF. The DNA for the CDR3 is TGTGCCAGCAGCCCTGCACTCAATCAGCCCCAGCATTTT.

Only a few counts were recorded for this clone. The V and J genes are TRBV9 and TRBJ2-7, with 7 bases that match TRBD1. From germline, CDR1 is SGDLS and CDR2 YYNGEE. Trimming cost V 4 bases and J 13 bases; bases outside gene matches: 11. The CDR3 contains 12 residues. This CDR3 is CASSPNPGQLYF. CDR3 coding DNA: TGTGCCAGCAGCCCAAATCCGGGACAGCTTTACTTC.

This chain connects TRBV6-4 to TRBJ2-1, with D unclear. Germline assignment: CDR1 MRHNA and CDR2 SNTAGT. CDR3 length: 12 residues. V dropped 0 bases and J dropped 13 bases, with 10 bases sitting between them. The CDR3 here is CASSDSTGPQFF. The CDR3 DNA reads TGTGCCAGCAGTGACTCAACGGGTCCACAGTTCTTC.

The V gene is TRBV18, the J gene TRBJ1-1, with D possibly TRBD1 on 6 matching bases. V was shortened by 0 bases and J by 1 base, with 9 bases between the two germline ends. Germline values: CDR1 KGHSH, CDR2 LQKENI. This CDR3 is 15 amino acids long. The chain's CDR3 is CASSPPEGENTEAFF. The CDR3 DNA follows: TGTGCCAGCTCACCACCAGAGGGGGAGAACACTGAAGCTTTCTTT.

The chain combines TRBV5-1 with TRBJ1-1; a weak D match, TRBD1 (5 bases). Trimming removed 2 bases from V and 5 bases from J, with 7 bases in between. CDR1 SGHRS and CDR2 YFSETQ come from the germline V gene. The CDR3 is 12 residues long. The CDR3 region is CASSFGGTEAFF. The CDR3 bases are TGCGCCAGCAGCTTCGGGGGTACTGAAGCTTTCTTT.

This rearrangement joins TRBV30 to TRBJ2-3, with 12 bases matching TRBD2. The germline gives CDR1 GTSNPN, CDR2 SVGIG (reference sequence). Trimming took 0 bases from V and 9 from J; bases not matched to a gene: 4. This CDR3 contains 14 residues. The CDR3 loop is CAWSVGLAGGTQYF. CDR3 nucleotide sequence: TGTGCCTGGAGTGTGGGGCTAGCGGGGGGGACGCAGTATTTT.